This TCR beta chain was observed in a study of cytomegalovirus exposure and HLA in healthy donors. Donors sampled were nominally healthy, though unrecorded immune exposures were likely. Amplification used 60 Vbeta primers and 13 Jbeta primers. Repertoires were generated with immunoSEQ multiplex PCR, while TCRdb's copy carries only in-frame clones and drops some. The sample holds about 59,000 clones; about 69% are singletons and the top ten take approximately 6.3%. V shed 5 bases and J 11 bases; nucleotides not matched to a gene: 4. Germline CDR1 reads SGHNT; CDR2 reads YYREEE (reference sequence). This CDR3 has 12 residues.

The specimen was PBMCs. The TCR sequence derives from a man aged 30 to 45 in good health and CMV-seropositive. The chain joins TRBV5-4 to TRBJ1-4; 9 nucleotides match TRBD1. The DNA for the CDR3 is TGTGCCAGCAGGGGACAGGGCGAGAAACTGTTTTTT. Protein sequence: CASRGQGEKLFF.